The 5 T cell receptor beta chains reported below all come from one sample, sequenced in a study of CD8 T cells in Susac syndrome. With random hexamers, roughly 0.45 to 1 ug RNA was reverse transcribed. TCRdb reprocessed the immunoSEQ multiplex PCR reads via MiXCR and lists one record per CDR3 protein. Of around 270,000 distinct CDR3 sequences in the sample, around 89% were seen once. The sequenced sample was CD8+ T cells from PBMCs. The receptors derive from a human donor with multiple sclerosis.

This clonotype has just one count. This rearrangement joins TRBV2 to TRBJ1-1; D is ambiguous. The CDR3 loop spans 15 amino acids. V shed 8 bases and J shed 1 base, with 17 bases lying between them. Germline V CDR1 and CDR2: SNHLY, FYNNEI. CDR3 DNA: TGTGCCAGCCAGGAGTCGGTTGTTGCGAACACTGAAGCTTTCTTT. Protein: CASQESVVANTEAFF.

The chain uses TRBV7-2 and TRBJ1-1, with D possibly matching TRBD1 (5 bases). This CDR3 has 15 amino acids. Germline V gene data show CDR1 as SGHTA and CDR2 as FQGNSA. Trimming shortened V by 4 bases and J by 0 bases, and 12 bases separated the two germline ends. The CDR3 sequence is CASSSGTDMNTEAFF. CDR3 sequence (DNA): TGTGCCAGCAGCTCCGGGACGGACATGAACACTGAAGCTTTCTTT.

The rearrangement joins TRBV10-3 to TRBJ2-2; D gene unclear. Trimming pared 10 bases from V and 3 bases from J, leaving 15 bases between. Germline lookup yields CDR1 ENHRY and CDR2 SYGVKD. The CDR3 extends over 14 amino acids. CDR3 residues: CASESAEYTGELFF. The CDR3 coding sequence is TGTGCCAGCGAATCGGCGGAATACACCGGGGAGCTGTTTTTT.

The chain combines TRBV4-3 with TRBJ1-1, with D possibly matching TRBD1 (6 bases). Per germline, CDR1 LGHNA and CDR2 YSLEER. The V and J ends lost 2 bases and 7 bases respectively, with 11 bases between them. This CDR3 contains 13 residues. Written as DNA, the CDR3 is TGCGCCAGCAGCCAACAGACGGACAGTGAAGCTTTCTTT. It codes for CASSQQTDSEAFF.

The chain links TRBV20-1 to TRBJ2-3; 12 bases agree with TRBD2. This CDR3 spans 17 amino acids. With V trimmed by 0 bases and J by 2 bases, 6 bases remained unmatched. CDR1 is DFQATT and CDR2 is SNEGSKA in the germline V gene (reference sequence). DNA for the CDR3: TGCAGTGCTAGAGATCCTACTAGCGGGAGGCCCACAGATACGCAGTATTTT. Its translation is CSARDPTSGRPTDTQYF.